The TCR beta chain described here comes from a study of cytomegalovirus exposure and HLA in healthy donors. Whole-study results and caveats: Sequencing probably produced one cluster of sequence variants that were highly shared.

As for the donors, each was a healthy bone marrow donor. CDR3 length equals 14 residues. V trimming: 6 bases; J trimming: 8 bases; junction bases outside the gene matches: 8. Germline V gene lookup returns CDR1 MDHEN and CDR2 SYDVKM. About this clone itself: What it recognizes is unknown.

Amplification used 60 Vbeta primers and 13 Jbeta primers. Sequencing was performed with immunoSEQ multiplex PCR; in TCRdb, only in-frame clones are kept and a portion is missing. The sample includes about 190,000 clones. J is TRBJ1-2 and V is TRBV28, with 11 positions matching TRBD1. The sequencing sample was made of PBMCs. The sequence derives from a woman in her thirties in good health and CMV-seropositive. This CDR3 is CASRRTGGHQGYTF. The CDR3 DNA follows: TGTGCCAGCAGGAGGACAGGGGGCCACCAAGGCTACACCTTC.